This TCR beta chain stems from a study of beta chain features in type 1 diabetes. Whole-study results and caveats: Any HLA effect on TCRB rearrangement was left unresolved by small sub-analyses. Because the template was cDNA, high-expressing cells might be over-represented.

Expressed TCRB transcripts were sequenced, since all the RNA that had been isolated was reverse transcribed. There were 3.5 million or so reads on average in the naive, central memory and regulatory T cell samples. Only in-frame clones appear in the TCRdb table, and some are missing; sequencing was by immunoSEQ multiplex PCR. The sample has over 700,000 clones, roughly a sixth seen once. This CDR3 spans 16 amino acids. Germline CDR1 reads SGHNT; CDR2 reads YYREEE (reference sequence). The V gene lost 4 bases and the J gene lost 2 bases, with 19 bases spanning the gap. As regards this clone: The antigen remains undetermined.

Staining for CD45RO/CCR7/CD25/CD127/CD95/CD27 allowed sorting of CD4+ naive, central memory, regulatory and stem cell-like memory cells. The material sequenced was naive CD4+ T cells from blood. This chain connects TRBV5-4 to TRBJ2-7; TRBD1 or TRBD2 may be the D gene (6 bases each). The receptor comes from a woman aged 18-29 years in good health. The CDR3 sequence: CASSLGGGGGTYEQYF. The CDR3 DNA follows: TGTGCCAGCAGCCTGGGGGGCGGCGGAGGAACCTACGAGCAGTACTTC.